A selection of T cell receptor beta chains follows, all from one sample in a study of blood T cell repertoires in COVID-19. Data came from immunoSEQ multiplex PCR; TCRdb stores just in-frame clones and leaves some out. Here the sample spans about 200,000 clones, about 80% being singletons. Material for sequencing was PBMCs or T cells enriched from blood (not recorded which). Receptors originate from a man aged 35-49 years who had recovered from COVID-19. Each CDR3 is given with its conserved first and last residue. A D gene is named only where the DNA matches it firmly. Clone size, where shown, is once, few, many, or a class for clones that have expanded.

V gene	J gene	clone size	D gene	CDR3 DNA	CDR3 protein
TRBV5-6	TRBJ1-1	few	TRBD1	TGTGCCAGCAGCTTGCGATTCCGGGACAGTGAAGCTTTCTTT	CASSLRFRDSEAFF
TRBV20-1	TRBJ2-3	.	TRBD2	TGCAGTGCTAGTTTAGGTAGCGGGGGCTTAAGCACAGATACGCAGTATTTT	CSASLGSGGLSTDTQYF
TRBV7-9	TRBJ1-1	.	.	TGTGCCAGCAGCGTACGACAGCAGAACACTGAAGCTTTCTTT	CASSVRQQNTEAFF
TRBV2	TRBJ2-3	.	.	TGTGCCAGCAGTTACACTTCACTAGTCCAACTTAGCACAGATACGCAGTATTTT	CASSYTSLVQLSTDTQYF
TRBV4-2	TRBJ2-3	once	TRBD1	TGTGCCAGCAGCCAAGGTCCCCGAGGACAGGGGGGTACGCAGTATTTT	CASSQGPRGQGGTQYF
TRBV4-1	TRBJ1-5	once	TRBD1	TGCGCCAGCAGCCATGAGGGACAGGGATCCAATCAGCCCCAGCATTTT	CASSHEGQGSNQPQHF
TRBV5-1	TRBJ2-7	.	TRBD1	TGCGCCAGCAGCAACTCAGGGGGTAACTACGAGCAGTACTTC	CASSNSGGNYEQYF
TRBV18	TRBJ2-5	.	TRBD2	TGTGCCAGCTCACAAGGGACTAAAGAGACCCAGTACTTC	CASSQGTKETQYF
TRBV15	TRBJ1-2	.	.	TGTGCCACCAGCAGAGATCGGGTTTTCGGCTACACCTTC	CATSRDRVFGYTF
TRBV4-2	TRBJ1-2	few	TRBD1	TGTGCCAGCAGCCAAGAAGGAGGGCAGGGGGCGTCGGGCTACACCTTC	CASSQEGGQGASGYTF
TRBV5-1	TRBJ1-2	.	.	TGCGCCAGCAGCTTCACCCGGGAGGGCTACACCTTC	CASSFTREGYTF
TRBV7-2	TRBJ1-6	.	.	TGTGCCAGCAGCTTGCCGGGGGGGGGCTTTTCACCCCTCCACTTT	CASSLPGGGFSPLHF
TRBV11-3	TRBJ2-2	.	TRBD1	TGTGCCAGCAGCTACGGGACAGGAATTAACACCGGGGAGCTGTTTTTT	CASSYGTGINTGELFF
TRBV28	TRBJ2-5	once	TRBD2	TGTGCCAGCAGGCCCTCTAAATTCAGCGGGGGTAGGCAAGAGACCCAGTACTTC	CASRPSKFSGGRQETQYF
TRBV5-1	TRBJ1-2	.	.	TGCGCCAGCAGCTTGGAACTAGGGAGAGGCTATGGCTACACCTTC	CASSLELGRGYGYTF
TRBV6-5	TRBJ2-7	few	.	TGTGCCAGCAGCTTCGATCGGAGGTCCTACGAGCAGTACTTC	CASSFDRRSYEQYF
TRBV5-1	TRBJ1-1	.	.	TGCGCCAGCAGCTTGGGGCAGATGAACACTGAAGCTTTCTTT	CASSLGQMNTEAFF
TRBV5-4	TRBJ2-2	.	.	TGTGCCAGCAGCTTGGACTACGCGAACACCGGGGAGCTGTTTTTT	CASSLDYANTGELFF
TRBV5-1	TRBJ2-2	once	.	TGCGCCAGCAGCTTCGGACAGTCGAACACCGGGGAGCTGTTTTTT	CASSFGQSNTGELFF
TRBV11-1	TRBJ2-7	.	.	TGTGCCAGCAGCTTTTTAGGGGCCTCCTACGAGCAGTACTTC	CASSFLGASYEQYF
TRBV18	TRBJ1-2	.	TRBD1	TGTGCCAGCTCACCAGCAGAATTCCTACAGGGGACGGCGGGCTACACCTTC	CASSPAEFLQGTAGYTF
TRBV5-4	TRBJ1-6	.	.	TGTGCCAGCAGCTTGGCCTCGGTAGGGGAATCACCCCTCCACTTT	CASSLASVGESPLHF
TRBV5-5	TRBJ2-3	.	.	TGTGCCAGCAGCCTGAGCACAGATACGCAGTATTTT	CASSLSTDTQYF
TRBV15	TRBJ2-1	.	TRBD1	TGTGCCACCAGCCGACAGGGGACCTACAATGAGCAGTTCTTC	CATSRQGTYNEQFF
TRBV5-5	TRBJ1-4	.	TRBD1	TGTGCCAGCATCTCCGGGACAGCAACTAATGAAAAACTGTTTTTT	CASISGTATNEKLFF
TRBV6-5	TRBJ2-2	many	TRBD2	TGTGCCAGCAGTTTCGGGACTAGCGGCACCGGGGAGCTGTTTTTT	CASSFGTSGTGELFF
TRBV3-1/TRBV3-2	TRBJ1-2	.	TRBD1	TGTGCCAGCAGCCTAGAACCGGGACAGGGGGATAACTATGGCTACACCTTC	CASSLEPGQGDNYGYTF
TRBV19	TRBJ1-1	.	TRBD1	TGTGCCAGTACGCGGATAGACAGGGGCACTGAAGCTTTCTTT	CASTRIDRGTEAFF
TRBV5-1	TRBJ2-5	.	TRBD2	TGCGCCAGTTCTGTGGGGGGGAGCCAAGAGACCCAGTACTTC	CASSVGGSQETQYF
TRBV2	TRBJ1-2	few	.	TGTGCCAGCAGGGCGGACGGACTTTACGGCTACACCTTC	CASRADGLYGYTF
TRBV9	TRBJ2-7	.	.	TGTGCCAGCAGCCCAAGCGGTAACTCCTACGAGCAGTACTTC	CASSPSGNSYEQYF
TRBV28	TRBJ1-6	few	.	TGTGCCAGCAGTTTGCTCACAGGACCCCTCCACTTT	CASSLLTGPLHF
TRBV6-5	TRBJ1-5	.	.	TGTGCCGGTCGGACAGATAGCAATCAGCCCCAGCATTTT	CAGRTDSNQPQHF
TRBV27	TRBJ1-2	.	.	TGTGCCAGCAGTTTAGAGAGGACAGAGCTCTATGGCTACACCTTC	CASSLERTELYGYTF
TRBV6-1	TRBJ2-4	.	TRBD1	TGTGCCAGCAGTGGAGGGTTAACAGGGGCCCTTTCCAAAAACATTCAGTACTTC	CASSGGLTGALSKNIQYF
TRBV3-1/TRBV3-2	TRBJ1-1	.	.	TGTGCCAGCAGCCAAGAGGTCAGTTTCACTTTCTTT	CASSQEVSFTFF
TRBV2	TRBJ2-1	.	TRBD2	TGTGCCAGCAGATCCGGGACTAGCGGGGGGGGAAATAGGTACAATGAGCAGTTCTTC	CASRSGTSGGGNRYNEQFF
TRBV2	TRBJ1-1	.	.	TGTGCCAGCAGTGAAGCGTTGGCCGTCGGGGGGAACACTGAAGCTTTCTTT	CASSEALAVGGNTEAFF
TRBV2	TRBJ2-3	.	.	TGTGCCAGCAGCCCCCAGACAGATACGCAGTATTTT	CASSPQTDTQYF
TRBV7-2	TRBJ1-4	.	.	TGTGCCAGCAGCTTAGTTTTAGGAAAGGGGGAACTGTTTTTT	CASSLVLGKGELFF
TRBV18	TRBJ1-3	once	TRBD1	TGTGCCAGCTCACCGGGACAGGGTGGACAGAACACCATATATTTT	CASSPGQGGQNTIYF
TRBV24-1	TRBJ1-2	.	.	TGTGCCACCAGTGATTCAACCACGAGCTATGGCTACACCTTC	CATSDSTTSYGYTF
TRBV5-8	TRBJ2-5	.	.	TGTGCCAGCAGCTTCAGAGAGACCCAGTACTTC	CASSFRETQYF
TRBV19	TRBJ2-5	once	.	TGTGCCAGTAGCCTGTTGGGGGCTAGGGAGACCCAGTACTTC	CASSLLGARETQYF
TRBV6-5	TRBJ2-5	.	TRBD1	TGTGCCAGCAGCTTGACAGGGGCGGAGACCCAGTACTTC	CASSLTGAETQYF
TRBV4-3	TRBJ1-5	once	.	TGCGCCAGCAGCCAAGATTCAGGGTTTAGTCAGCCCCAGCATTTT	CASSQDSGFSQPQHF
TRBV10-2	TRBJ1-2	few	.	TGCGCCAGCATGCGGGACGACTATGGCTACACCTTC	CASMRDDYGYTF
TRBV18	TRBJ1-2	once	.	TGTGCCAGCTCACCCGGAGGAGATAACTATGGCTACACCTTC	CASSPGGDNYGYTF
TRBV10-3	TRBJ2-7	.	TRBD1	TGTGCCATCAGTGAGCGGAGACAGGGGGGCGACGAGCAGTACTTC	CAISERRQGGDEQYF
TRBV4-1	TRBJ2-7	.	.	TGCGCCAGCAGCCAAGGAAACACCCACTACGAGCAGTACTTC	CASSQGNTHYEQYF
TRBV20-1	TRBJ2-7	.	TRBD1	TGCAGTGCTGACCGGGACAGTCAGTACTTC	CSADRDSQYF
TRBV2	TRBJ2-6	.	TRBD1	TGTGCCAGCAGGGGACAGTACTCTGGGGCCAACGTCCTGACTTTC	CASRGQYSGANVLTF
TRBV6-5	TRBJ1-5	.	TRBD1	TGTGCCAGCAGTTACTCGAGGACAGGGAATCAGCCCCAGCATTTT	CASSYSRTGNQPQHF
TRBV7-8	TRBJ1-3	.	.	TGTGCCAGCAGCCCCCCACTCAGGCTGAGCTCTGGAAACACCATATATTTT	CASSPPLRLSSGNTIYF
TRBV2	TRBJ1-1	.	.	TGTGCCAGCAGTACACCGGCGGGGACTGAAGCTTTCTTT	CASSTPAGTEAFF